These 5 T cell receptor beta chains share one sample of origin, sequenced in a study of T cells after yellow fever vaccination. Via MiXCR, TCRdb re-called the 5' RACE reads, giving one row per CDR3 protein. The table lists some 220,000 distinct CDR3 sequences, more than 3% of them singletons. Material: CD4+ T cells sorted from PBMCs, obtained 10 days after the yellow fever booster vaccination. All receptors come from a man aged 18-30 years who received the YFV17D yellow fever vaccine.

The chain couples TRBV5-4 to TRBJ2-5, with 8 bases identical to TRBD2. J was trimmed by 2 bases and V by 0 bases; bases with no gene match: 6. The CDR3 contains 16 residues. CDR1 and CDR2 from the germline V gene are SGHNT and YYREEE (reference sequence). The DNA of the CDR3 is TGTGCCAGCAGCTTGGCCCAGCGGGGGCCTCAAGAGACCCAGTACTTC. This encodes CASSLAQRGPQETQYF.

This clonotype was seen a handful of times. This chain links TRBV7-9 with TRBJ1-1; no firm D call. Germline V CDR1 and CDR2: SEHNR, FQNEAQ (reference sequence). The length of the CDR3 is 13 residues. Trimming shortened V by 2 bases and J by 6 bases, and 10 bases separated the two germline ends. CDR3 in amino acids: CASSLFQVSEAFF. The CDR3 nucleotides are TGTGCCAGCAGCTTATTTCAGGTCTCTGAAGCTTTCTTT.

This clonotype was detected ten times or more. The chain employs TRBV7-2 and TRBJ2-1, with TRBD2 identical over 15 bases. Germline values: CDR1 SGHTA, CDR2 FQGNSA. The CDR3 has 17 amino acids. The trim removed 0 bases at V and 4 bases at J, leaving 1 base unmatched. CDR3 protein: CASSLAGTSGGYNEQFF. The CDR3 nucleotides are TGTGCCAGCAGCTTAGCGGGGACTAGCGGGGGGTACAATGAGCAGTTCTTC.

This clonotype was counted at least ten times. The chain has TRBV7-3 and TRBJ2-5, with D uncertain. The ends were cut back, 5 bases at V and 7 bases at J, with 11 bases in the middle. Per the germline V gene, CDR1 is SGHTA and CDR2 is FQGTGA. The CDR3 has 12 amino acids. As DNA, the CDR3 is TGTGCCAGCAGCCGGGTCGGCGGGACCCAGTACTTC. It is translated as CASSRVGGTQYF.

This clonotype was found a few times. This chain joins TRBV20-1 and TRBJ2-5; TRBD1 or TRBD2 may be the D gene (5 bases each). Germline V gene sequence: CDR1 DFQATT, CDR2 SNEGSKA (reference sequence). Trimming shortened V by 6 bases and J by 7 bases, and 12 bases separated the two germline ends. The CDR3 loop spans 11 amino acids. The CDR3 region is CSAGTVGTQYF. CDR3 bases: TGCAGTGCCGGGACCGTGGGGACCCAGTACTTC.